Given below is one T cell receptor (beta chain) in context. This specimen comes from a study of blood T cell repertoires in COVID-19. Study context: Whether acute or convalescent, the COVID-19 samples came from the United States, Italy and Spain. The cDNA or gDNA used as material had been derived from T cells, B-cell-depleted T cells, or PBMCs.

This CDR3 comprises 14 residues. Trimming shortened V by 1 base and J by 3 bases, and 9 bases separated the two germline ends. Germline loops: CDR1 SEHNR, CDR2 FQNEAQ (reference sequence). Original data processing: Researchers report that nucleated cell counts were estimated from reference gene primer amplification. Method: immunoSEQ multiplex PCR; TCRdb's copy keeps in-frame clones and lacks some. That table gives V, J and clone size, and the DNA gave D and trimming. The sample lists hundreds of thousands of clones, 65% to 90% occurring once. The sequenced sample was peripheral blood. The chain uses TRBV7-9 and TRBJ1-1; D uncertain. The source is a human donor in a cohort sampled during active COVID-19. The CDR3 protein is CASSLVPQDTEAFF. DNA of the CDR3: TGTGCCAGCAGCTTAGTGCCGCAGGACACTGAAGCTTTCTTT. The full variable domain, with the rest looked up from reference TRBV7-9 and TRBJ1-1, is DTGVSQNPRHKITKRGQNVTFRCDPISEHNRLYWYRQTLGQGPEFLTYFQNEAQLEKSRLLSDRFSAERPKGSFSTLEIQRTEQGDSAMYLCASSLVPQDTEAFFGQGTRLTVV.